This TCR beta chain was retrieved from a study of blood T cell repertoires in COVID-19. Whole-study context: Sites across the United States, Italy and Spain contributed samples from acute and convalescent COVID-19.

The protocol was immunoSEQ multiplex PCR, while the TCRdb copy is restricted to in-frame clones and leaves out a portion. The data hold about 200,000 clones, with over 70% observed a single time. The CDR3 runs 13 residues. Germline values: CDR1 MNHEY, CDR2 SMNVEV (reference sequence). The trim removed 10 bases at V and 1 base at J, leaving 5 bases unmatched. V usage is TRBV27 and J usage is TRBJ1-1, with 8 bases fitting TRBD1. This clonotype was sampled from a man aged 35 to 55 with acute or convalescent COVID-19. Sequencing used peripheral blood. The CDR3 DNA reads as TGTGCCACCTGGACAGGGCCGAACACTGAAGCTTTCTTT. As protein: CATWTGPNTEAFF.